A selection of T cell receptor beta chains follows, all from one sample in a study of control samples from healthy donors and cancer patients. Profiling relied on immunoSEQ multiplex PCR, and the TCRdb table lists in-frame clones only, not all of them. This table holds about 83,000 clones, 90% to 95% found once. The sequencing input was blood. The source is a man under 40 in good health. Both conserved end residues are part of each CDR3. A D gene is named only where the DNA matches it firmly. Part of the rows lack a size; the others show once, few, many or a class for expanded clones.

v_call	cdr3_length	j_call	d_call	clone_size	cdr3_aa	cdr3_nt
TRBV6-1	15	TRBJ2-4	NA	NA	CASSESGAAKNIQYF	TGTGCCAGCAGTGAATCAGGGGCGGCCAAAAACATTCAGTACTTC
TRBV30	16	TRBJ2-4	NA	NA	CAWSLGKGGYKNIQYF	TGTGCCTGGAGCCTCGGGAAGGGGGGTTACAAAAACATTCAGTACTTC
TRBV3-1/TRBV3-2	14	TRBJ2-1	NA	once	CASSPASSYNEQFF	TGTGCCAGCAGCCCCGCGAGCTCCTACAATGAGCAGTTCTTC
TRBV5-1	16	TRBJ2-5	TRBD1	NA	CASSLSPGTGDGTQYF	TGCGCCAGCAGCTTAAGTCCCGGGACAGGGGATGGGACCCAGTACTTC
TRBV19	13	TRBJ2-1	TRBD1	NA	CASSRQGRDEQFF	TGTGCCAGTAGTCGACAGGGTCGCGATGAGCAGTTCTTC
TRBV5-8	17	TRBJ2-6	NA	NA	CASSSGTILSGANVLTF	TGTGCCAGCAGCTCCGGGACAATCCTCTCTGGGGCCAACGTCCTGACTTTC
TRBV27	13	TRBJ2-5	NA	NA	CASRYSGKETQYF	TGTGCCAGCAGATACAGCGGTAAAGAGACCCAGTACTTC
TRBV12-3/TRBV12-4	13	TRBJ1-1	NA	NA	CASIQEGYTEAFF	TGTGCCAGCATTCAAGAGGGTTACACTGAAGCTTTCTTT
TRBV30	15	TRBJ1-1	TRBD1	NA	CAWSPLTGAGTEAFF	TGTGCCTGGAGTCCTTTGACAGGGGCAGGCACTGAAGCTTTCTTT
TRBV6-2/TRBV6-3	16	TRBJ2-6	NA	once	CASSYDTSSGANVLTF	TGTGCCAGCAGTTACGACACTAGCTCTGGGGCCAACGTCCTGACTTTC
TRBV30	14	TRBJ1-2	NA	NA	CAWTGFRDELRYTF	TGTGCCTGGACTGGATTCCGGGACGAGCTACGTTACACCTTC
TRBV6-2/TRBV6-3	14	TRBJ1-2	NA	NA	CASSYGSTQSGYTF	TGTGCCAGCAGTTACGGAAGTACTCAGTCTGGCTACACCTTC
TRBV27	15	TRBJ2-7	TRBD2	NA	CASSSTSGSSYEQYF	TGTGCCAGCAGTTCGACTAGCGGATCCTCCTACGAGCAGTACTTC
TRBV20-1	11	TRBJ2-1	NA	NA	CSAPFGEIQFF	TGCAGTGCCCCATTCGGGGAGATTCAGTTCTTC